The 16 T cell receptor beta chains in this list originate from one sample, sequenced in a study (dated by TCRdb to about 2015). Cells that were CD4+CD25+CD127-/low were the ones isolated as Tregs. Libraries were made using 5' RACE. Sequencing used an Illumina MiSeq. TCRdb passed the public sequencing reads through fastp at Q25 and MiXCR, retaining productive beta sequences. Each CDR3 protein appears once, grouped with its most common genes and DNA. In this sample the table shows around 8,300 distinct CDR3 sequences, about half of which occur a single time. The ten largest clones capture about 2.7% of the sample. The sample comprised Tregs sorted from a lymph node. These receptors all come from a female donor with breast cancer.

The CDR3 DNA reads TGCGCCAGCAGCCCCTCAAGAACGGGATCCTACGAGCAGTACTTC. It codes for CASSPSRTGSYEQYF. This rearrangement joins TRBV4-1 to TRBJ2-7; D is possibly TRBD2 (5 bases). CDR3 size: 15 residues. Germline CDR1 is MGHRA and CDR2 is YSYEKL. Trimming took off 4 bases at V and 1 base at J, with 14 bases between the two ends.

Concerning this clonotype itself: This likely comes from a read error, as the CDR3 has no conserved phenylalanine or tryptophan at its end. The gene calls are TRBV6-4 and TRBJ2-2; D remains ambiguous. V dropped 2 bases and J dropped 1 base, with 2 bases sitting between them. This CDR3 is built from 13 residues. Looked up from germline, CDR1 is MRHNA and CDR2 is SNTAGT. CDR3 DNA sequence: TGTGCCAGCAGTGACAGGAACACCGGGGAGCTGTTTGTT. This translates into CASSDRNTGELFV.

J is TRBJ2-7 and V is TRBV6-5; 9 bases map to TRBD1. The length of the CDR3 is 15 residues. The V and J ends lost 6 bases and 2 bases, in that order; junction bases with no gene match: 8. Germline V gene data show CDR1 as MNHEY and CDR2 as SVGAGI. CDR3 in amino acids: CASRLTGGSTYEQYF. CDR3 DNA: TGTGCCAGCAGACTTACAGGGGGCAGCACCTACGAGCAGTACTTC.

J is TRBJ2-7 and V is TRBV27; a possible D gene is TRBD1 (6 bases). The CDR3 loop spans 15 amino acids. V lost 6 bases, J lost 3 bases, and 18 bases lay in between. Germline V gene sequence: CDR1 MNHEY, CDR2 SMNVEV (reference sequence). The DNA of the CDR3 is TGTGCCAGCAGCCAATCTCGGGACACCTTCTACGAGCAGTACTTC. Protein: CASSQSRDTFYEQYF.

The V call is TRBV11-3, the J call TRBJ1-1, with unresolved D. V was pared by 0 bases and J by 8 bases, with 10 bases between. This CDR3 comprises 13 residues. CDR1 and CDR2 from the germline V gene are SGHNT and YENEEA. The DNA for the CDR3 is TGTGCCAGCAGCTTAGACCGACGCGGCGAAGCTTTCTTT. Protein: CASSLDRRGEAFF.

The sample holds a few counts of this clonotype. The chain employs TRBV20-1 and TRBJ2-7; 12 nucleotides agree with TRBD2. V was clipped by 3 bases and J by 5 bases; unmatched bases: 2. The CDR3 covers 13 residues. Germline CDR1 reads DFQATT; CDR2 reads SNEGSKA (reference sequence). CDR3 loop: CSARTSGSHEQYF. Written as DNA, the CDR3 is TGCAGTGCTAGGACTAGCGGGAGCCACGAGCAGTACTTC.

This clonotype appeared a few times. The rearrangement joins TRBV7-6 to TRBJ2-7; 7 bases map to TRBD2. The V gene end was trimmed by 1 base and the J gene end by 5 bases; junction bases not matched to a gene: 2. Germline V gives CDR1 SGHVS, CDR2 FNYEAQ. The CDR3 has 13 amino acids. CDR3 nucleotide sequence: TGTGCCAGCAGCTTAGGGGGGAGGGACGAGCAGTACTTC. Its protein product is CASSLGGRDEQYF.

The chain uses TRBV12-3 or TRBV12-4 and TRBJ2-3; D uncertain. CDR3 size: 13 residues. Trimming shortened V by 6 bases and J by 2 bases, and 9 bases separated the two germline ends. This CDR3 is CASSTGPTDTQYF. CDR3 sequence (DNA): TGTGCCAGCAGCACCGGTCCCACAGATACGCAGTATTTT.

This rearrangement joins TRBV12-3 or TRBV12-4 to TRBJ2-5; no firm D call. Deletions cut 2 bases from V and 2 bases from J, with 9 bases between. This CDR3 comprises 14 residues. Here the CDR3 reads CASSLSRRQETQYF. CDR3 bases: TGTGCCAGCAGTTTATCACGGCGGCAAGAGACCCAGTACTTC.

This clonotype was recorded a few times. The V call is TRBV29-1, the J call TRBJ1-2; maybe TRBD1 (5 bases). The germline V gene encodes CDR1 SQVTM and CDR2 ANQGSEA. V lost 1 base and J 4 bases, leaving 16 bases between the germline ends. This CDR3 is built from 15 residues. The CDR3, as DNA: TGCAGCGTTGAAGGGGGACTCAGTTCGGCCTATGGCTACACCTTC. It translates to CSVEGGLSSAYGYTF.

Here the CDR3 DNA reads TGTGCCAGCAGTTACTCAGGCAGGGCGAATGAGCAGTTCTTC. It yields the protein CASSYSGRANEQFF. The rearrangement uses TRBV6-5 and TRBJ2-1, with D possibly being TRBD1 (5 bases). The germline CDR1 and CDR2 sequences are MNHEY and SVGAGI. V lost 0 bases to trimming and J lost 7 bases, with 10 bases between them. The CDR3 has 14 amino acids.

As regards this clonotype: Since no conserved phenylalanine or tryptophan closes the CDR3, a read error is the likely cause. V and J are TRBV2 and TRBJ2-1; 9 bases align to TRBD2. V dropped 5 bases and J dropped 11; count of bases not matched to a gene: 10. Germline assignment: CDR1 SNHLY and CDR2 FYNNEI. The CDR3 contains 14 residues. DNA of the CDR3: TGTGCCAGCAGTCAAGGAGCGCGGGGGGGCCAGCAGTTCCTC. This encodes CASSQGARGGQQFL.

This clonotype was counted a single time. The genes are TRBV15 and TRBJ2-3, with TRBD1 as a possible D gene (5 bases). The CDR3 covers 15 residues. The germline V gene encodes CDR1 LNHNV and CDR2 YYDKDF (reference sequence). The germline V and J ends were trimmed by 6 bases and 1 base, with 14 bases remaining between them. For the CDR3, the DNA is TGTGCCACCAGGATGCGGACAAGGGGCACAGATACGCAGTATTTT. Translation: CATRMRTRGTDTQYF.

This clonotype was observed a handful of times. The chain links TRBV12-3 or TRBV12-4 to TRBJ2-7; D remains unclear. Between the trimmed V and J ends, which lost 6 bases and 5 bases, there was a span of 8 bases. There are 11 residues in the CDR3. CDR3 residues: CASRAVHEQYF. CDR3 DNA: TGTGCCAGCAGGGCGGTTCACGAGCAGTACTTC.

CDR3 in DNA: TGTGCCAGCAGCCAGCGACAAGTCGAGTCTGGGGCCAACGTCCTGACTTTC. As protein: CASSQRQVESGANVLTF. V gene TRBV4-2 combines with J gene TRBJ2-6; D is uncertain. The CDR3 runs 17 residues. The germline V gene has CDR1 LGHNA and CDR2 YNFKEQ. Trimming took off 3 bases at V and 1 base at J, with 13 bases between the two ends.

The rearrangement uses TRBV10-1 and TRBJ2-5; no definite D call. The CDR3 runs to 15 residues. Germline assignment: CDR1 WNHNN and CDR2 SYGVQD (reference sequence). The V gene lost 9 bases and the J gene lost 2 bases, with 19 bases spanning the gap. The CDR3 DNA reads as TGCGCCAGAGGTCTTCATCTCCCCGTACAAGAGACCCAGTACTTC. Protein: CARGLHLPVQETQYF.